This passage covers 21 T cell receptor beta chains from one sample sequenced in a study of identifying expanded T cells in peripheral blood. The table came from immunoSEQ multiplex PCR; TCRdb's copy has only in-frame clones and leaves some out. Altogether under 90,000 clones are present, around 91% being singletons, with the ten largest covering roughly 3.1%. The sequencing sample was made of blood. The receptors were sampled from a person aged 18 to 75 in good health.

This clone was seen a few times. This chain joins TRBV2 and TRBJ1-6; possible D gene TRBD1, 5 bases. Per the germline V gene, CDR1 is SNHLY and CDR2 is FYNNEI. Trimming took 7 bases from V and 8 from J, leaving 12 bases between them. The CDR3 sequence is 13 residues long. CDR3 amino acids: CASTRDRDSPLHF. CDR3 DNA sequence: TGTGCCAGCACCCGGGACCGCGATTCACCCCTCCACTTT.

The chain links TRBV7-3 to TRBJ2-3, with 8 bases identical to TRBD2. CDR1 SGHTA and CDR2 FQGTGA come from the germline V gene. The CDR3 is made up of 16 amino acids. V lost 5 bases, J lost 6 bases, and 13 bases stayed unmatched. The CDR3 loop reads CASSLRAGVQSDTQYF. CDR3 nucleotide sequence: TGTGCCAGCAGCCTGAGAGCGGGAGTACAGTCCGATACGCAGTATTTT.

V usage is TRBV5-1 and J usage is TRBJ2-1; no clear D. CDR1 is SGHRS and CDR2 is YFSETQ in the germline V gene. Trimming removed 0 bases at V and 6 bases at J, with 4 bases between. The CDR3 has 12 amino acids. The chain's CDR3 is CASSLDLNEQFF. The CDR3 DNA sequence: TGCGCCAGCAGCTTGGACCTCAATGAGCAGTTCTTC. The whole variable domain, filled in from reference TRBV5-1 and TRBJ2-1, reads KAGVTQTPRYLIKTRGQQVTLSCSPISGHRSVSWYQQTPGQGLQFLFEYFSETQRNKGNFPGRFSGRQFSNSRSEMNVSTLELGDSALYLCASSLDLNEQFFGPGTRLTVL.

The chain joins TRBV6-4 to TRBJ2-3, with a weak D call TRBD1 (6 bases). CDR1 and CDR2 from the germline V gene are MRHNA and SNTAGT. V lost 2 bases to trimming and J lost 6 bases, with 9 bases between them. The CDR3 runs 13 residues. For the CDR3, the DNA is TGTGCCAGCAGTGACGGGGGCCACGATACGCAGTATTTT. Translation: CASSDGGHDTQYF.

About this clone itself: Other nucleotide sequences in the sample specify the same CDR3. J is TRBJ2-2 and V is TRBV7-2; TRBD2 agrees at 7 bases. Germline V lookup: CDR1 SGHTA, CDR2 FQGNSA. The CDR3 is made up of 15 amino acids. The V gene end was trimmed by 5 bases and the J gene end by 0 bases; junction bases not matched to a gene: 3. The CDR3 nucleotides read TGTGCCAGCAGCCGGACTAGTACGAACACCGGGGAGCTGTTTTTT. Its protein is CASSRTSTNTGELFF.

V is TRBV7-2 and J is TRBJ2-7, with D possibly TRBD1 on 6 matching bases. V was pared by 5 bases and J by 8 bases, with 13 bases between. The CDR3 has 12 amino acids. The germline gives CDR1 SGHTA, CDR2 FQGNSA. CDR3 nucleotides: TGTGCCAGCAGCCGTACAGGGTCTAAGCAGTACTTC. As protein: CASSRTGSKQYF. The full variable domain, in which reference TRBV7-2 and TRBJ2-7 provide the parts outside the CDR3, is GAGVSQSPSNKVTEKGKDVELRCDPISGHTALYWYRQSLGQGLEFLIYFQGNSAPDKSGLPSDRFSAERTGGSVSTLTIQRTQQEDSAVYLCASSRTGSKQYFGPGTRLTVT.

V and J are TRBV16 and TRBJ2-7; TRBD1 agrees at 10 bases. The CDR3 contains 15 residues. The junction had 5 bases not matched to a gene; V was cut back by 6 bases and J by 0 bases. CDR1 and CDR2 from the germline V gene are KGHSY and FQNENV. CDR3 sequence: CASRRGQGSSYEQYF. CDR3 sequence (DNA): TGTGCCAGCAGAAGGGGACAGGGGAGCTCCTACGAGCAGTACTTC.

The chain joins TRBV5-1 to TRBJ2-5, with a tentative D call TRBD1 (7 bases). Looked up from germline, CDR1 is SGHRS and CDR2 is YFSETQ. The CDR3 length is 14 residues. Trimming shortened V by 0 bases and J by 3 bases, and 9 bases separated the two germline ends. CDR3 coding DNA: TGCGCCAGCAGCTTGGGCAGGGGGGAAGAGACCCAGTACTTC. This gives the protein CASSLGRGEETQYF.

This clone has more than one count but fewer than ten. The gene calls are TRBV21-1 and TRBJ2-7; TRBD2, as called in the table, went unchecked against the DNA. TRBV21-1 is a recognized pseudogene. The CDR3 loop spans 14 amino acids. The CDR3 sequence: CASSKDDSLSEQYF. The CDR3, as DNA: TGTGCCAGCAGCAAAGATGATAGTTTGAGCGAGCAGTACTTC.

This chain connects TRBV5-8 to TRBJ1-5; 8 bases are shared with TRBD1. CDR1 is SGHTS, CDR2 YDEGEE, per germline. This CDR3 comprises 12 residues. Unmatched junction bases numbered 3, after V lost 9 bases and J lost 4 bases. Here the CDR3 reads CATRQGNQPQHF. The CDR3 coding sequence is TGTGCCACTAGACAGGGGAATCAGCCCCAGCATTTT.

The chain carries TRBV30 and TRBJ2-1, with TRBD2 matching 9 bases. In germline, CDR1 is GTSNPN, CDR2 SVGIG (reference sequence). V was pared by 5 bases and J by 6 bases, with 8 bases of the junction left unmatched. This CDR3 contains 14 residues. The CDR3 DNA reads TGTGCCTGGCTTCAAGCGGGAGGACCCAATGAGCAGTTCTTC. Residues: CAWLQAGGPNEQFF.

CDR3: CASSQTFGDFQYF. Written as DNA, the CDR3 is TGCGCCAGCAGCCAAACTTTCGGAGATTTTCAGTACTTC. J is TRBJ2-4 and V is TRBV4-3; the D is unclear. The germline gives CDR1 LGHNA, CDR2 YSLEER. V was clipped by 2 bases and J by 11 bases, with 13 bases between them. The CDR3 is made up of 13 amino acids.

This clone has more than one count but fewer than ten. In nucleotides, the CDR3 is TGTGCCAGCCATGCGTCGCGGGAGGGAAATGAGCAGTTCTTC. This codes for CASHASREGNEQFF. V is TRBV6-1 and J is TRBJ2-1, with 9 nucleotides matching TRBD2. Germline V gene lookup returns CDR1 MNHNS and CDR2 SASEGT. This CDR3 region has 14 residues. J lost 7 bases, V lost 8 bases, and 9 bases had no gene match.

This clone was observed a few times. The genes are TRBV2 and TRBJ2-5, with D perhaps matching TRBD1 (6 bases). The CDR3 spans 13 residues. Trimming shortened V by 4 bases and J by 3 bases, and 9 bases separated the two germline ends. Germline loops: CDR1 SNHLY, CDR2 FYNNEI. The CDR3 region is CASSGGQEETQYF. Written as DNA, the CDR3 is TGTGCCAGCAGTGGGGGACAAGAAGAGACCCAGTACTTC.

The chain employs TRBV7-2 and TRBJ2-3, with 9 positions matching TRBD2. This CDR3 contains 17 residues. V was pared by 1 base and J by 0 bases, with 5 bases of the junction left unmatched. Per the germline V gene, CDR1 is SGHTA and CDR2 is FQGNSA. This CDR3 is CASSLGRAGGSTDTQYF. In nucleotides, the CDR3 is TGTGCCAGCAGCTTAGGCAGAGCGGGGGGCAGCACAGATACGCAGTATTTT.

CDR3 region: CASSSPPQGLAIYEQYF. DNA of the CDR3: TGCGCCAGCAGCTCCCCCCCCCAGGGACTAGCGATCTACGAGCAGTACTTC. The V gene is TRBV5-1, the J gene TRBJ2-7; 10 nucleotides agree with TRBD2. Germline V gene data show CDR1 as SGHRS and CDR2 as YFSETQ. CDR3 size: 17 residues. V was pared by 3 bases and J by 3 bases, with 12 bases of the junction left unmatched. Full variable domain (rest looked up from reference TRBV5-1 and TRBJ2-7): KAGVTQTPRYLIKTRGQQVTLSCSPISGHRSVSWYQQTPGQGLQFLFEYFSETQRNKGNFPGRFSGRQFSNSRSEMNVSTLELGDSALYLCASSSPPQGLAIYEQYFGPGTRLTVT.

The CDR3 sequence is CASSELGKSDTQYF. Here the CDR3 DNA reads TGTGCCAGCAGTGAATTGGGGAAGTCGGATACGCAGTATTTT. The V gene is TRBV6-1, the J gene TRBJ2-3; D not certain. Looked up from germline, CDR1 is MNHNS and CDR2 is SASEGT. V gave up 2 bases and J gave up 6 bases, with 12 bases separating them. This CDR3 region has 14 residues.

The chain combines TRBV7-3 with TRBJ2-7, with a possible D match to TRBD1 (6 bases). This CDR3 region has 14 residues. The germline gives CDR1 SGHTA, CDR2 FQGTGA. V was cut by 4 bases and J by 4 bases, with 14 bases left in between. CDR3 DNA sequence: TGTGCCAGCAGCTCCCGGAAAGGGGGTTACGAGCAGTACTTC. Residues: CASSSRKGGYEQYF.

This clone has just one count. CDR3 in DNA: TGTGCCAGTAGTATTTCCCCGGAGAGATATAGCAATCAGCCCCAGCATTTT. This codes for CASSISPERYSNQPQHF. The chain has TRBV19 and TRBJ1-5, with D hard to call. Between the trimmed V and J ends, which lost 3 bases and 0 bases, there was a span of 15 bases. Germline V gene data show CDR1 as LNHDA and CDR2 as SQIVND (reference sequence). The CDR3 loop spans 17 amino acids. Supplemented by reference TRBV19 and TRBJ1-5, the full variable domain reads DGGITQSPKYLFRKEGQNVTLSCEQNLNHDAMYWYRQDPGQGLRLIYYSQIVNDFQKGDIAEGYSVSREKKESFPLTVTSAQKNPTAFYLCASSISPERYSNQPQHFGDGTRLSIL.

This rearrangement joins TRBV5-6 to TRBJ1-5, with D tentatively TRBD1 (6 bases). Germline values: CDR1 SGHDT, CDR2 YYEEEE. The CDR3 extends over 17 amino acids. V gave up 2 bases and J gave up 6 bases, with 21 bases separating them. Here the CDR3 reads CASSLNREGDVGQPQHF. The CDR3 DNA reads as TGTGCCAGCAGCTTAAACAGGGAGGGAGATGTAGGTCAGCCCCAGCATTTT.

This chain uses TRBV7-2 with TRBJ2-1; no clear D gene. CDR1 is SGHTA, CDR2 FQGNSA, per germline. Deletions cut 1 base from V and 0 bases from J, with 7 bases between. The CDR3 totals 15 residues. The CDR3 bases are TGTGCCAGCAGCTTAGAAGCGAGCTCCTACAATGAGCAGTTCTTC. This translates into CASSLEASSYNEQFF.